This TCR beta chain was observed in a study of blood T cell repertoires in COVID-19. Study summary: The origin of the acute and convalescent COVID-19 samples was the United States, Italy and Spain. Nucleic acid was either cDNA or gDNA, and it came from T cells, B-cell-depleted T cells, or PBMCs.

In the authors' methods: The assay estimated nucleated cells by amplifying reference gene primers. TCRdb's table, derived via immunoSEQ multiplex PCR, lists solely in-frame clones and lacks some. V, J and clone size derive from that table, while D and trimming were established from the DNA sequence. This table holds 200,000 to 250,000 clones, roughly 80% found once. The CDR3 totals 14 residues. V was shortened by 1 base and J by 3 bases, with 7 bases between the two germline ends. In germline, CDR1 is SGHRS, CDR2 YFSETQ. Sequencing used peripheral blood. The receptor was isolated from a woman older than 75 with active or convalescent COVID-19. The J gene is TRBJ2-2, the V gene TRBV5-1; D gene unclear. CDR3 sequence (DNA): TGCGCCAGCAGCTTGCAAGCGTACACCGGGGAGCTGTTTTTT. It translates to CASSLQAYTGELFF.